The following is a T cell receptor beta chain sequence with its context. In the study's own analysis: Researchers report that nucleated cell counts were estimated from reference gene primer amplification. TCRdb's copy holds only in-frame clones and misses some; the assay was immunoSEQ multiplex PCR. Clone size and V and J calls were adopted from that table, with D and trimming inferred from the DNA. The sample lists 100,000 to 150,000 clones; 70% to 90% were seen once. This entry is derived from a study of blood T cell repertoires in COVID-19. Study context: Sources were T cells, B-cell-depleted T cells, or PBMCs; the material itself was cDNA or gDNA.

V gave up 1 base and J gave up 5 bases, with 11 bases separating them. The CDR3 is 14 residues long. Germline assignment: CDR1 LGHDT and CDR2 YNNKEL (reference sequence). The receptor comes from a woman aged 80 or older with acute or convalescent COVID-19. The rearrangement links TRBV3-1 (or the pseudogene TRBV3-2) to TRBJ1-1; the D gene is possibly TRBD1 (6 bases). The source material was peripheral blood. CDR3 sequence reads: CASSQVAGETEAFF. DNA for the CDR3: TGTGCCAGCAGCCAAGTTGCAGGGGAGACTGAAGCTTTCTTT.